The T cell receptor beta chain described here comes from a study of CD8 T cells in ankylosing spondylitis. Findings and caveats of the study: A TCR beta motif made of 7 to 9 highly homologous variants seemed typical of ankylosing spondylitis blood. A subset of motif variants has previously been described in the synovial fluid and blood of reactive arthritis. Matched synovial fluid from ankylosing spondylitis patients was reported to be enriched for disease-linked clones. Disease-linked clones displayed a CD8+ phenotype and appeared relatively rarely in peripheral blood.

This CDR3 is built from 15 residues. The TCR beta libraries were generated through quantitative 5'-RACE incorporating molecular barcodes. One entry per CDR3 protein, called by TCRdb with MiXCR from the 5' RACE reads. This repertoire shows a few hundred thousand distinct CDR3 sequences, around 22% found once; its top ten account for about 17%. In the case of this clonotype: Its target is unknown.

The chain uses TRBV21-1 and TRBJ1-1; the D call in the table, TRBD1, was not verified against the DNA. TRBV21-1 corresponds to a pseudogene. The source material was blood, either unsorted or a sorted T cell fraction (not recorded which). This TCR was sampled from a male donor with ankylosing spondylitis. CDR3 DNA sequence: TGTGCCAGCCCCAACCGGGGATTTCGGAACACTGAAGCTTTCTTT. This gives the protein CASPNRGFRNTEAFF.